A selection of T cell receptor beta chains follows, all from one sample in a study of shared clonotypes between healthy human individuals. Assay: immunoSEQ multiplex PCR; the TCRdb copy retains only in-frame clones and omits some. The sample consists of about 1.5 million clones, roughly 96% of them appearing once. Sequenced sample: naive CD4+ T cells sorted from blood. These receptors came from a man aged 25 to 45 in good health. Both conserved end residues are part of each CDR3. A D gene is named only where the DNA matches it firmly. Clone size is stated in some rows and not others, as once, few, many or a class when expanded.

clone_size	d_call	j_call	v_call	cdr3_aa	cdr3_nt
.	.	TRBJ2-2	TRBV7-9	CASSFQGQSGTGELFF	TGTGCCAGCAGCTTCCAGGGCCAGAGTGGCACCGGGGAGCTGTTTTTT
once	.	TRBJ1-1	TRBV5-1	CASSLGGRKDTEAFF	TGCGCCAGCAGCTTGGGGGGGAGAAAGGACACTGAAGCTTTCTTT
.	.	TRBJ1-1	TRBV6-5	CASSYRGGRRNTEAFF	TGTGCCAGCAGTTATCGGGGGGGGCGCAGGAACACTGAAGCTTTCTTT
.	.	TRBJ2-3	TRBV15	CATSRDMIPDTQYF	TGTGCCACCAGCAGAGATATGATTCCAGATACGCAGTATTTT
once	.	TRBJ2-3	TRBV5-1	CASSLDLGGAGDTQYF	TGCGCCAGCAGCTTGGATCTGGGGGGCGCAGGAGATACGCAGTATTTT
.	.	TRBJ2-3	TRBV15	CATSREGASGTDTQYF	TGTGCCACCAGCAGAGAGGGGGCCTCCGGCACAGATACGCAGTATTTT
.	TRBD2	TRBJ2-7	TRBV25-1	CASSEYFTSGRTYEQYF	TGTGCCAGCAGTGAATATTTTACTAGCGGGAGAACCTACGAGCAGTACTTC
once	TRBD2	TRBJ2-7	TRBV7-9	CASSLEGGTEQYF	TGTGCCAGCAGCTTAGAGGGAGGGACCGAGCAGTACTTC
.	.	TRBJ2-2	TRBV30	CAWRDGNTGELFF	TGTGCCTGGCGGGACGGTAACACCGGGGAGCTGTTTTTT
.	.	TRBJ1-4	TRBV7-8	CASSFDRLATNEKLFF	TGTGCCAGCAGCTTCGACAGACTTGCAACTAATGAAAAACTGTTTTTT
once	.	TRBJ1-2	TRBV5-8	CASSRRMFGGSYGYTF	TGTGCCAGCAGCCGGAGGATGTTCGGGGGGAGCTATGGCTACACCTTC
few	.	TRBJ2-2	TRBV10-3	CAISESPNTGELFF	TGTGCCATCAGTGAGTCGCCGAACACCGGGGAGCTGTTTTTT
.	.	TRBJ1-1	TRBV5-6	CASSLSGTNTEAFF	TGTGCCAGCAGCTTGAGTGGAACGAACACTGAAGCTTTCTTT
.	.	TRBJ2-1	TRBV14	CASSHLGTYNEQFF	TGTGCCAGCAGCCACCTCGGGACCTACAATGAGCAGTTCTTC
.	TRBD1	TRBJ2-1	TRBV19	CASTRDRGDLGEQFF	TGTGCCAGTACCCGGGACAGGGGGGATTTAGGTGAGCAGTTCTTC
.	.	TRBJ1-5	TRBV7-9	CASSLGTSSNQPQHF	TGTGCCAGCAGCTTAGGGACATCTAGCAATCAGCCCCAGCATTTT
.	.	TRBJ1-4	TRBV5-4	CASSGVSPATNEKLFF	TGTGCCAGCAGCGGCGTATCACCTGCAACTAATGAAAAACTGTTTTTT
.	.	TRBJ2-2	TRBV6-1	CASSEDISNTGELFF	TGTGCCAGCAGTGAAGATATTAGTAACACCGGGGAGCTGTTTTTT
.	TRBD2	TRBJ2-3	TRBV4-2	CASSNTAGVTDTQYF	TGTGCCAGCAGCAACACAGCGGGAGTGACAGATACGCAGTATTTT
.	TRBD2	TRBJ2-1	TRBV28	CASRRSGRSYNEQFF	TGTGCCAGCAGACGTAGCGGGAGGTCCTACAATGAGCAGTTCTTC
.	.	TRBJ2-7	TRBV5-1	CASSPTPGQFTYEQYF	TGCGCCAGCAGTCCTACCCCCGGACAGTTCACCTACGAGCAGTACTTC
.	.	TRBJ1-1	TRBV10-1	CASRTDLNTEAFF	TGCGCCAGCAGGACAGACCTGAACACTGAAGCTTTCTTT
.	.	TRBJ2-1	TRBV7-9	CASSLVVSYNEQFF	TGTGCCAGCAGCTTAGTGGTCAGCTACAATGAGCAGTTCTTC
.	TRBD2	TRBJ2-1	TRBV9	CASSVNVSRGSYNEQFF	TGTGCCAGCAGCGTAAACGTTTCGCGGGGGTCCTACAATGAGCAGTTCTTC
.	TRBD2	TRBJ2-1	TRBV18	CASSPPDRRIAGVVDEQFF	TGTGCCAGCTCACCACCGGACCGGAGGATAGCGGGAGTAGTAGATGAGCAGTTCTTC
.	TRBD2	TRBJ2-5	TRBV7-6	CASSLGTSGSRQETQYF	TGTGCCAGCAGCTTAGGGACTAGCGGGAGTCGTCAAGAGACCCAGTACTTC
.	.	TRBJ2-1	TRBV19	CASRPRSPGYNEQFF	TGTGCCAGTCGGCCCCGGTCGCCGGGGTACAATGAGCAGTTCTTC
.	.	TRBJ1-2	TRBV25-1	CASSVSGQNYGYTF	TGTGCCAGCAGTGTTTCCGGACAGAACTATGGCTACACCTTC
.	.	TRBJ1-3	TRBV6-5	CASSYRGITGNTIYF	TGTGCCAGCAGTTACCGAGGAATTACTGGAAACACCATATATTTT
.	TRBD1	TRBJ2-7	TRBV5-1	CASSFDRGNYEQYF	TGCGCCAGCAGCTTTGACAGGGGGAATTACGAGCAGTACTTC
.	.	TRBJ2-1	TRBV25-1	CASSVTYNEQFF	TGTGCCAGCAGTGTGACCTACAATGAGCAGTTCTTC
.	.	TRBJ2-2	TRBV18	CASSPFRQNTGELFF	TGTGCCAGCTCACCCTTCAGGCAGAACACCGGGGAGCTGTTTTTT
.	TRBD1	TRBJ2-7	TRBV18	CASSPTGARSYEQYF	TGTGCCAGCTCACCAACAGGGGCCCGATCCTACGAGCAGTACTTC
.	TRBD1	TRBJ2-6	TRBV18	CASSPGRGGERGANVLTF	TGTGCCAGCTCACCTGGCCGAGGGGGCGAGCGTGGGGCCAACGTCCTGACTTTC
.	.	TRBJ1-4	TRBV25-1	CASSVGDGAYNEKLFF	TGTGCCAGCAGTGTTGGGGACGGGGCTTATAATGAAAAACTGTTTTTT
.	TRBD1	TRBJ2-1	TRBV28	CASSRGTAYNEQFF	TGTGCCAGCAGCCGAGGGACAGCTTACAATGAGCAGTTCTTC
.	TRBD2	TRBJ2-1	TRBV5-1	CASSSGTSGSGLGNEQFF	TGCGCCAGCAGCTCCGGGACTAGCGGGAGCGGGCTGGGAAATGAGCAGTTCTTC
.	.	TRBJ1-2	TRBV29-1	CSVDIGGNGGYTF	TGCAGCGTTGATATAGGGGGAAACGGTGGCTACACCTTC
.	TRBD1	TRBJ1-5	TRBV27	CATGQGTNPDQPQHF	TGTGCCACTGGACAGGGTACTAATCCCGATCAGCCCCAGCATTTT
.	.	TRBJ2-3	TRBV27	CASSLYQGTGTDTQYF	TGTGCCAGCAGTTTATATCAGGGGACGGGCACAGATACGCAGTATTTT
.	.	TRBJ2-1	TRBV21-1	CASARGLAGFSGYNEQFF	TGTGCCAGCGCTAGGGGACTAGCGGGATTTAGCGGGTACAATGAGCAGTTCTTC
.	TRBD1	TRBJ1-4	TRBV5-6	CASSSQGINEKLFF	TGTGCCAGCAGTTCACAGGGGATTAATGAAAAACTGTTTTTT
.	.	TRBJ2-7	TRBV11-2	CASSLADYEQYF	TGTGCCAGCAGCTTAGCGGACTACGAGCAGTACTTC
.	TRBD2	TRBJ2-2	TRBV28	CASSRLAGQRVGELFF	TGTGCCAGCAGTCGACTAGCGGGGCAAAGGGTCGGGGAGCTGTTTTTT
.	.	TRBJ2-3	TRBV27	CASSLSRKIPITDTQYF	TGTGCCAGCAGTTTATCGAGGAAGATCCCCATCACAGATACGCAGTATTTT
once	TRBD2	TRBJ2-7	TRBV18	CASSPVGLAAYEQYF	TGTGCCAGCTCACCGGTGGGACTAGCCGCGTACGAGCAGTACTTC
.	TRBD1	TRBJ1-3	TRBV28	CASSLRDSSGNTIYF	TGTGCCAGCAGTTTACGGGACAGTTCTGGAAACACCATATATTTT
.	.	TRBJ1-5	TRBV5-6	CASSSVRAGNQPQHF	TGTGCCAGCAGCTCCGTCCGGGCAGGCAATCAGCCCCAGCATTTT